This TCR beta chain was retrieved from a study of beta chain features in type 1 diabetes. CD4+ naive, central memory, regulatory and stem cell-like memory subsets were isolated by sorting on CD45RO/CCR7/CD25/CD127/CD95/CD27. Expressed TCRB transcripts were sequenced because the isolated RNA had all been reverse transcribed beforehand. Method: immunoSEQ multiplex PCR; TCRdb's copy keeps in-frame clones and lacks some. The repertoire holds 200,000 to 250,000 clones, with 68% as singletons. The CDR3 covers 12 residues. Trimming removed 8 bases from V and 1 base from J; junction bases left unmatched: 4. The germline V gene has CDR1 SQVTM and CDR2 ANQGSEA.

This TCR derives from a man in his thirties or forties in good health. This sequence joins TRBV29-1 and TRBJ2-5, with 7 bases fitting TRBD2. Source material: naive CD4+ T cells from blood. In DNA, the CDR3 is TGCAGCCTAGAGCGGGGCCAAGAGACCCAGTACTTC. Its protein product is CSLERGQETQYF.